The source of this TCR beta chain is a study of T-cell reconstitution after alpha-beta-depleted transplantation in children. This clonotype was seen only a few times. What it binds is not known. Study results and limitations: Alpha-beta T cells about two months after transplant reportedly derived from several hundred expanded graft clones.

TCRbeta library construction was performed incorporating unique molecular identifiers. TCRdb ran MiXCR on the PCR reads and lists one entry per CDR3 protein. Seen here are around 450,000 distinct CDR3 sequences, around two fifths observed once, and the top ten hold under 35%. The CDR3 runs to 15 residues. Germline V CDR1 and CDR2: MNHNS, SASEGT. Trimming pared 6 bases from V and 4 bases from J, leaving 16 bases between. This sequence was found in a girl aged 2 to 10 with aplastic anemia, due to receive a stem cell transplant. This chain connects TRBV6-1 to TRBJ1-5; no clear D gene. Sequences were derived from PBMCs, sampled before TCRalphabeta/CD19-depleted stem cell transplant. The chain's CDR3 is CASRIFLDSNQPQHF. The CDR3 bases are TGTGCCAGCAGGATATTTTTGGATTCTAATCAGCCCCAGCATTTT.